One and the same sample provided the 20 T cell receptor beta chains below, sequenced in a study of T cells in localized non-small cell lung cancer. Measured with immunoSEQ multiplex PCR; TCRdb has only the in-frame clones, and not every one. This repertoire shows approximately 28,000 clones, around 93% found once; its top ten account for 28%. Sequenced here: peripheral blood, sampled before any cancer treatment. All receptors come from a female donor at least 60 years old with stage I lung adenocarcinoma.

V usage is TRBV6-1 and J usage is TRBJ1-6; D possibly corresponds to TRBD1 (5 bases). V dropped 7 bases and J dropped 0 bases, with 10 bases sitting between them. CDR3 length: 15 residues. The germline CDR1 and CDR2 sequences are MNHNS and SASEGT. The CDR3 protein is CASIEGISYNSPLHF. In nucleotides, the CDR3 is TGTGCCAGCATCGAGGGGATCTCCTATAATTCACCCCTCCACTTT.

V usage is TRBV7-8 and J usage is TRBJ1-4, with D unclear. Germline lookup yields CDR1 SGHVS and CDR2 FQNEAQ. The CDR3 is 15 residues long. V lost 5 bases and J 10 bases, leaving 20 bases between the germline ends. The CDR3 protein is CASSPRTHLGGKLFF. The DNA of the CDR3 is TGTGCCAGCAGCCCCCGGACCCATTTGGGAGGAAAACTGTTTTTT.

The gene calls are TRBV7-9 and TRBJ1-1; maybe TRBD1 (6 bases). Trimming took 5 bases from V and 4 from J, leaving 23 bases between them. This CDR3 region has 17 residues. Germline loops: CDR1 SEHNR, CDR2 FQNEAQ (reference sequence). Here the CDR3 reads CASSPPFRQERSTEAFF. In DNA, the CDR3 is TGTGCCAGCAGCCCCCCTTTCCGACAGGAGAGATCCACTGAAGCTTTCTTT.

The V gene is TRBV19, the J gene TRBJ1-4; no reliable D call. Germline V lookup: CDR1 LNHDA, CDR2 SQIVND (reference sequence). Trimming removed 3 bases at V and 16 bases at J, with 15 bases between. CDR3 size: 12 residues. CDR3 loop: CASSIQDSRPFF. For the CDR3, the DNA is TGTGCCAGTAGTATCCAGGACTCGCGGCCGTTTTTT.

This chain joins TRBV19 and TRBJ2-7; no clear D gene. V lost 6 bases, J lost 6 bases, and 18 bases lay in between. Germline V gives CDR1 LNHDA, CDR2 SQIVND (reference sequence). The CDR3 has 14 amino acids. Here the CDR3 reads CASRDRWRLGEQYF. CDR3 DNA: TGTGCCAGTAGGGATCGGTGGCGGCTGGGCGAGCAGTACTTC.

Here the CDR3 DNA reads TGTGCCAGTAGTAACCTCGCAGGTCACAATGAGCAGTTCTTC. The encoded protein is CASSNLAGHNEQFF. The V call is TRBV19, the J call TRBJ2-1; no clear D gene. This CDR3 contains 14 residues. Trimming shortened V by 4 bases and J by 5 bases, and 12 bases separated the two germline ends. Germline-derived CDR1 and CDR2 are LNHDA and SQIVND (reference sequence).

The chain links TRBV2 to TRBJ1-5; D remains unclear. Trimming cost V 7 bases and J 4 bases, with 11 bases left between them. The CDR3 is 13 amino acids. Germline loops: CDR1 SNHLY, CDR2 FYNNEI. The CDR3 here is CASKGQKNQPQHF. CDR3 bases: TGTGCCAGCAAAGGGCAGAAAAATCAGCCCCAGCATTTT. Full variable domain (outside the CDR3, taken from reference TRBV2 and TRBJ1-5): EPEVTQTPSHQVTQMGQEVILRCVPISNHLYFYWYRQILGQKVEFLVSFYNNEISEKSEIFDDQFSVERPDGSNFTLKIRSTKLEDSAMYFCASKGQKNQPQHFGDGTRLSIL.

The V and J genes are TRBV2 and TRBJ2-3, with TRBD2 identical over 8 bases. The CDR3 totals 15 residues. Germline V gene sequence: CDR1 SNHLY, CDR2 FYNNEI. V shed 10 bases and J 4 bases; nucleotides not matched to a gene: 13. CDR3 region: CANPRTSGGADTQYF. As DNA, the CDR3 is TGTGCCAACCCCCGCACGTCGGGAGGGGCAGATACGCAGTATTTT.

The rearrangement joins TRBV5-6 to TRBJ2-1; D ambiguous. CDR1 is SGHDT and CDR2 is YYEEEE in the germline V gene. The germline V and J ends were trimmed by 0 bases and 2 bases, with 9 bases remaining between them. CDR3 length equals 15 residues. The CDR3 bases are TGTGCCAGCAGCTTGGTGGGCACCGCCTACAATGAGCAGTTCTTC. It translates to CASSLVGTAYNEQFF.

The genes are TRBV5-1 and TRBJ2-2, with a tentative D call TRBD2 (6 bases). The CDR3 is 15 amino acids. V lost 0 bases and J lost 6, with 12 bases in between. Germline assignment: CDR1 SGHRS and CDR2 YFSETQ. CDR3 sequence reads: CASSLVAGSAGELFF. The CDR3 DNA is TGCGCCAGCAGCTTGGTAGCCGGGAGCGCCGGGGAGCTGTTTTTT.

This clone appeared once. V and J are TRBV19 and TRBJ1-5, with D perhaps matching TRBD1 (5 bases). Trimming removed 3 bases at V and 10 bases at J, with 13 bases between. This CDR3 has 13 amino acids. Germline CDR1 reads LNHDA; CDR2 reads SQIVND (reference sequence). The CDR3 nucleotides read TGTGCCAGTAGTATCACCCCGGGACTACCCCAGCATTTT. This gives the protein CASSITPGLPQHF. Full variable domain (remainder filled in from reference TRBV19 and TRBJ1-5): DGGITQSPKYLFRKEGQNVTLSCEQNLNHDAMYWYRQDPGQGLRLIYYSQIVNDFQKGDIAEGYSVSREKKESFPLTVTSAQKNPTAFYLCASSITPGLPQHFGDGTRLSIL.

This chain joins TRBV11-2 and TRBJ2-5; 12 bases match TRBD2. V shed 5 bases, J shed 7 bases, and the junction held 8 bases outside the gene matches. Germline V lookup: CDR1 SGHAT, CDR2 FQNNGV. This CDR3 has 15 residues. CDR3 protein: CASSKPTSGGGTQYF. CDR3 DNA: TGTGCCAGCAGCAAACCGACTAGCGGGGGAGGGACCCAGTACTTC.

V and J are TRBV2 and TRBJ2-5, with D unclear. Per germline, CDR1 SNHLY and CDR2 FYNNEI. The CDR3 loop spans 11 amino acids. Deletions cut 7 bases from V and 4 bases from J, with 7 bases between. The CDR3 here is CASKDGETQYF. The CDR3 DNA reads as TGTGCCAGCAAGGATGGAGAGACCCAGTACTTC.

The genes are TRBV7-6 and TRBJ2-7; TRBD2 agrees at 8 bases. The trim removed 5 bases at V and 3 bases at J, leaving 12 bases unmatched. The CDR3 extends over 16 amino acids. Germline loops: CDR1 SGHVS, CDR2 FNYEAQ. CDR3 DNA: TGTGCCAGCAGCCCTTTACTGGCGGGAGGACTCTACGAGCAGTACTTC. Translation: CASSPLLAGGLYEQYF.

V usage is TRBV19 and J usage is TRBJ2-1, with 11 bases lining up with TRBD2. This CDR3 is 16 amino acids long. V lost 4 bases and J lost 1; bases outside the gene matches: 3. Germline V gene sequence: CDR1 LNHDA, CDR2 SQIVND (reference sequence). The CDR3: CASSTSSGRSYNEQFF. The CDR3 DNA is TGTGCCAGTAGTACCTCTAGCGGGAGGTCCTACAATGAGCAGTTCTTC. The complete variable domain, with remaining parts taken from reference TRBV19 and TRBJ2-1, reads DGGITQSPKYLFRKEGQNVTLSCEQNLNHDAMYWYRQDPGQGLRLIYYSQIVNDFQKGDIAEGYSVSREKKESFPLTVTSAQKNPTAFYLCASSTSSGRSYNEQFFGPGTRLTVL.

The chain is built from TRBV2 and TRBJ2-7; 9 bases match TRBD1. The germline CDR1 and CDR2 sequences are SNHLY and FYNNEI. V gave up 3 bases and J gave up 3 bases; unmatched junction bases: 3. The CDR3 covers 14 residues. In DNA, the CDR3 is TGTGCCAGCAGTGAGGGACAGGGTCGCTACGAGCAGTACTTC. It is translated as CASSEGQGRYEQYF.

This clone is a singleton in its sample. The chain uses TRBV27 and TRBJ1-2; unclear D gene. The CDR3 is 12 amino acids. The V and J ends lost 5 bases and 8 bases respectively, with 12 bases between them. CDR1 is MNHEY, CDR2 SMNVEV, per germline (reference sequence). CDR3 DNA sequence: TGTGCCAGCAGTCCACAAGAAGGCGGCTACACCTTC. Translating it yields CASSPQEGGYTF.

This chain joins TRBV5-1 and TRBJ1-2; 8 positions agree with TRBD1. The junction had 3 bases not matched to a gene; V was cut back by 3 bases and J by 5 bases. Germline CDR1 SGHRS, CDR2 YFSETQ. This CDR3 comprises 13 residues. CDR3 DNA: TGCGCCAGCAGCTCGACAGGGGAGTATGGCTACACCTTC. It encodes CASSSTGEYGYTF.

This chain joins TRBV7-6 and TRBJ2-2; 8 nucleotides agree with TRBD1. The CDR3 length is 16 residues. J lost 6 bases, V lost 5 bases, and 11 bases had no gene match. CDR1 is SGHVS and CDR2 is FNYEAQ in the germline V gene. The CDR3 sequence is CASSQKTGGQPGELFF. CDR3 sequence (DNA): TGTGCCAGCAGCCAGAAAACAGGGGGACAGCCCGGGGAGCTGTTTTTT.

The rearrangement links TRBV10-3 to TRBJ1-3; D gene uncertain. In germline, CDR1 is ENHRY, CDR2 SYGVKD. The V and J ends lost 7 bases and 1 base respectively, with 11 bases between them. This CDR3 comprises 14 residues. The CDR3 nucleotides are TGTGCCATCACCGAGGAGCAGTCTGGAAACACCATATATTTT. This translates into CAITEEQSGNTIYF.